These 10 T cell receptor beta chains were sequenced from one sample in a study of blood T cell repertoires in COVID-19. Measured with immunoSEQ multiplex PCR; TCRdb has only the in-frame clones, and not every one. The sample lists about 160,000 clones, 70% to 90% seen once, with 3% to 4% in the top ten. Sequencing was performed on peripheral blood. All receptors come from a woman aged 70-85 years with acute or convalescent COVID-19.

This clone appeared once. The genes are TRBV14 and TRBJ2-5; TRBD2 matches at 10 bases. V shed 3 bases and J 3 bases; nucleotides not matched to a gene: 4. CDR1 is SGHDN and CDR2 is FVKESK in the germline V gene. The CDR3 runs to 15 residues. CDR3 protein: CASSHLAGAKETQYF. DNA of the CDR3: TGTGCCAGCAGCCATCTAGCGGGAGCTAAAGAGACCCAGTACTTC.

The chain links TRBV3-1 (or the pseudogene TRBV3-2) to TRBJ1-3; TRBD1 matches at 7 bases. In germline, CDR1 is LGHDT, CDR2 YNNKEL (reference sequence). The V gene end was trimmed by 9 bases and the J gene end by 0 bases; junction bases not matched to a gene: 5. The CDR3 consists of 14 residues. CDR3 amino acids: CASQTGPSGNTIYF. The CDR3 DNA sequence: TGTGCCAGTCAGACAGGGCCCTCTGGAAACACCATATATTTT.

This clone showed up just once. V and J are TRBV7-9 and TRBJ1-1, with a possible D match to TRBD1 (5 bases). CDR1 SEHNR and CDR2 FQNEAQ come from the germline V gene (reference sequence). This CDR3 has 14 residues. The V gene lost 1 base and the J gene lost 4 bases, with 10 bases spanning the gap. CDR3 sequence: CASSLGREVTEAFF. In nucleotides, the CDR3 is TGTGCCAGCAGCTTAGGCAGGGAGGTCACTGAAGCTTTCTTT.

This chain uses TRBV6-5 with TRBJ1-2; 10 positions match TRBD1. The V segment lost 6 bases and the J segment 3 bases; nucleotides outside the gene matches: 7. The CDR3 is made up of 15 amino acids. CDR1 and CDR2 from the germline V gene are MNHEY and SVGAGI. The CDR3 here is CASRPPGQGHYGYTF. Written as DNA, the CDR3 is TGTGCCAGCAGGCCTCCGGGACAGGGGCACTATGGCTACACCTTC.

The DNA of the CDR3 is TGTGCCAGCAGCGTGGGTTATCGGACAGGAACCTACGAGCAGTACTTC. Residues: CASSVGYRTGTYEQYF. This rearrangement joins TRBV5-8 to TRBJ2-7; 7 bases are a match to TRBD1. Trimming took 4 bases from V and 2 from J; bases not matched to a gene: 12. Germline values: CDR1 SGHTS, CDR2 YDEGEE. This CDR3 has 16 amino acids. Combining the CDR3 with reference TRBV5-8 and TRBJ2-7 gives the whole variable domain EAGVTQSPTHLIKTRGQQATLRCSPISGHTSVYWYQQALGLGLQFLLWYDEGEERNRGNFPPRFSGRQFPNYSSELNVNALELEDSALYLCASSVGYRTGTYEQYFGPGTRLTVT.

The rearrangement links TRBV6-1 to TRBJ2-5; 9 bases agree with TRBD1. Germline-derived CDR1 and CDR2 are MNHNS and SASEGT. The CDR3 runs to 19 residues. J lost 1 base, V lost 0 bases, and 12 bases had no gene match. The CDR3 protein is CASSEAKVPGQGVQETQYF. The DNA for the CDR3 is TGTGCCAGCAGTGAAGCGAAAGTTCCGGGACAGGGCGTCCAAGAGACCCAGTACTTC.

The chain is built from TRBV6-5 and TRBJ1-2; perhaps TRBD1 as D (5 bases). The CDR3 length is 10 residues. Trimming removed 8 bases from V and 10 bases from J, with 11 bases in between. The germline V gene encodes CDR1 MNHEY and CDR2 SVGAGI. The CDR3 DNA reads TGTGCCAGCGTCGACAGAACCTACACCTTC. As protein: CASVDRTYTF.

The DNA for the CDR3 is TGTGCCAGCAGCTGGGGAACAGGGAAGAACTATGGCTACACCTTC. The encoded protein is CASSWGTGKNYGYTF. This chain connects TRBV5-8 to TRBJ1-2; D possibly corresponds to TRBD1 (6 bases). With 3 bases removed from V and 2 bases from J, the gap between germline ends came to 14 bases. This CDR3 has 15 amino acids. CDR1 is SGHTS and CDR2 is YDEGEE in the germline V gene.

The chain couples TRBV5-1 to TRBJ2-3; the D gene is possibly TRBD2 (5 bases). V gave up 2 bases and J gave up 5 bases, with 6 bases separating them. The CDR3 runs 12 residues. Per the germline V gene, CDR1 is SGHRS and CDR2 is YFSETQ. The CDR3 region has the DNA TGCGCCAGCAGCTTCGAGGGAGATACGCAGTATTTT. Its protein product is CASSFEGDTQYF.

This clone occurred once. The J gene is TRBJ1-4, the V gene TRBV25-1; D uncertain. The CDR3 runs 12 residues. Germline-derived CDR1 and CDR2 are MGHDK and SYGVNS. Deletions cut 4 bases from V and 8 bases from J, with 8 bases between. The CDR3 DNA reads TGTGCCAGCAGTGCCGCGGGCGAAAAACTGTTTTTT. Protein: CASSAAGEKLFF.